Below, one T cell receptor beta chain is given with its context. This table comes from immunoSEQ multiplex PCR, and its TCRdb copy is limited to in-frame clones, with some not included. The profile shows some 180,000 clones, about 80% of them singletons. With 4 bases clipped from V and 6 bases from J, the junction kept 13 bases outside the gene matches. The CDR3 extends over 17 amino acids. Per the germline V gene, CDR1 is LGHDT and CDR2 is YNNKEL (reference sequence). The data were obtained in a study of blood T cell repertoires in COVID-19. Sequenced: peripheral blood. This receptor was obtained from a woman between 55 and 75 years old with COVID-19, enrolled during active disease. V is TRBV3-1 (or the pseudogene TRBV3-2) and J is TRBJ2-1; 9 bases are shared with TRBD2. The CDR3 DNA reads as TGTGCCAGCAGCCTGGGAGGAGCGGGAGGCTGGGGCAATGAGCAGTTCTTC. Translation gives CASSLGGAGGWGNEQFF.